Shown below are 3 T cell receptor beta chains from a single sample sequenced in a study of T cells after yellow fever vaccination. TCRdb itself ran the 5' RACE reads through MiXCR, one entry per CDR3 protein. The table has over 130,000 distinct CDR3 sequences, 6.5% to 8.5% seen once; the top ten hold approximately 0.78%. Source: CD4+ T cells sorted from PBMCs, taken 5 days after the yellow fever booster vaccination. These receptors were taken from a man aged 30-40 years who received the YFV17D yellow fever vaccine.

This clonotype came up many times. The chain combines TRBV11-2 with TRBJ2-2, with unresolved D. The CDR3 sequence is 16 residues long. CDR1 is SGHAT, CDR2 FQNNGV, per germline. Deletions cut 3 bases from V and 0 bases from J, with 11 bases between. CDR3 DNA sequence: TGTGCCAGCAGCTTTTTAAGACAAGCGAACACCGGGGAGCTGTTTTTT. Translation gives CASSFLRQANTGELFF. The whole variable domain, remainder taken from reference TRBV11-2 and TRBJ2-2, is EAGVAQSPRYKIIEKRQSVAFWCNPISGHATLYWYQQILGQGPKLLIQFQNNGVVDDSQLPKDRFSAERLKGVDSTLKIQPAKLEDSAVYLCASSFLRQANTGELFFGEGSRLTVL.

This clonotype was detected ten times or more. V gene TRBV20-1 combines with J gene TRBJ1-1; tentatively, D is TRBD1 (6 bases). CDR1 and CDR2 (germline): DFQATT, SNEGSKA (reference sequence). The V end lost 5 bases, the J end lost 0 bases, and 13 bases lay between the germline ends. CDR3 size: 14 residues. The DNA for the CDR3 is TGCAGTGCTGTAAAGGACAGTTTGAACACTGAAGCTTTCTTT. Its translation is CSAVKDSLNTEAFF.

This clonotype was counted at least ten times. This chain uses TRBV3-1 with TRBJ2-2; weak D call: TRBD2 (6 bases). CDR1 is LGHDT and CDR2 is YNNKEL in the germline V gene (reference sequence). Between the trimmed V and J ends, which lost 4 bases and 7 bases, there was a span of 10 bases. This CDR3 spans 13 amino acids. In nucleotides, the CDR3 is TGTGCCAGCAGCCCTGTCGGGGGCGGGGAGCTGTTTTTT. Encoded protein: CASSPVGGGELFF.